Listed below are T cell receptor beta chains from one sample, sequenced in a study of T cells and copy number aberrations in small-cell lung cancer. Repertoires were generated with immunoSEQ multiplex PCR, while TCRdb's copy carries only in-frame clones and drops some. The table includes fewer than 10,000 clones, about three quarters detected once. The source material was normal tissue next to the tumor. The receptors were gathered from a man aged 55 to 69 with small cell lung cancer. Both conserved end residues are part of each CDR3. A D gene is named only where the DNA matches it firmly. Only some rows state a clone size, as once, few, many or a class for expanded clones.

D gene: NA
J gene: TRBJ2-5
V gene: TRBV6-1
clone size: NA
CDR3 DNA: TGTGCCAGCAGGCAGAGTGGGCCTGAGTACTTC
CDR3 protein: CASRQSGPEYF

D gene: NA
J gene: TRBJ1-1
V gene: TRBV10-2
clone size: NA
CDR3 DNA: TGCGCCAGCAGTGGGACGAACACTGAAGCTTTCTTT
CDR3 protein: CASSGTNTEAFF

D gene: TRBD2
J gene: TRBJ2-5
V gene: TRBV6-5
clone size: few
CDR3 DNA: TGTGCCAGCAGTACTCCGGGCGGGAGGGGGGAGACCCAGTACTTC
CDR3 protein: CASSTPGGRGETQYF

D gene: NA
J gene: TRBJ2-5
V gene: TRBV11-3
clone size: NA
CDR3 DNA: TGTGCCAGCAGCCGGCGGTCGGGTCCCCAAGAGACCCAGTACTTC
CDR3 protein: CASSRRSGPQETQYF

D gene: TRBD2
J gene: TRBJ2-3
V gene: TRBV5-1
clone size: NA
CDR3 DNA: TGCGCCAGCAGCTTGCTCAAGTACCGCGTCGGGCGGGAGGGCCTCGGGCAGTATTTT
CDR3 protein: CASSLLKYRVGREGLGQYF

D gene: NA
J gene: TRBJ2-7
V gene: TRBV28
clone size: NA
CDR3 DNA: TGTGCCAGCAGGGCCGATAGCGGAGTGACCTACGAGCAGTACTTC
CDR3 protein: CASRADSGVTYEQYF

D gene: TRBD1
J gene: TRBJ1-4
V gene: TRBV5-1
clone size: NA
CDR3 DNA: TGCGCCAGCAGCCGGGACAGATTTGCGCATAATGAAAAACTGTTTTTT
CDR3 protein: CASSRDRFAHNEKLFF

D gene: NA
J gene: TRBJ2-1
V gene: TRBV9
clone size: NA
CDR3 DNA: TGTGCCAGCAGCGTAGCTCGACGGGCATCCTACAATGAGCAGTTCTTC
CDR3 protein: CASSVARRASYNEQFF

D gene: NA
J gene: TRBJ2-2
V gene: TRBV19
clone size: NA
CDR3 DNA: TGTGCCAGTAGTCTCGCCAGGGGCAACGGGGAGCTGTTTTTT
CDR3 protein: CASSLARGNGELFF

D gene: TRBD2
J gene: TRBJ2-1
V gene: TRBV27
clone size: NA
CDR3 DNA: TGTGCCAGCGGCGGGACTAGCGTCGCCAATGAGCAGTTCTTC
CDR3 protein: CASGGTSVANEQFF

D gene: NA
J gene: TRBJ1-2
V gene: TRBV30
clone size: NA
CDR3 DNA: TGTGCCTGGAGGGTGGGGAACTATGGCTACACCTTC
CDR3 protein: CAWRVGNYGYTF

D gene: TRBD2
J gene: TRBJ2-7
V gene: TRBV11-2
clone size: NA
CDR3 DNA: TGTGCCAGCAGCTTAGTTGGAGCGGGAGCGTCCGGGAGGGAGCAGTACTTC
CDR3 protein: CASSLVGAGASGREQYF

D gene: NA
J gene: TRBJ2-1
V gene: TRBV5-1
clone size: NA
CDR3 DNA: TGCGCCAGCAGCTTAGAGGCGGGTGAGCAGTTCTTC
CDR3 protein: CASSLEAGEQFF

D gene: TRBD2
J gene: TRBJ2-1
V gene: TRBV6-1
clone size: NA
CDR3 DNA: TGTGCCAGCACCTCGGGAGGGTGGATGCGATCCTATCAGTTCTTC
CDR3 protein: CASTSGGWMRSYQFF

D gene: TRBD2
J gene: TRBJ2-3
V gene: TRBV10-3
clone size: once
CDR3 DNA: TGTGCCATCAGTGAGTCGAGGACTAGCGATCCAGATACGCAGTATTTT
CDR3 protein: CAISESRTSDPDTQYF

D gene: TRBD2
J gene: TRBJ2-1
V gene: TRBV6-1
clone size: NA
CDR3 DNA: TGTGCCAGCAGTGAGTGGGGGGGCTACAATGAGCAGTTCTTC
CDR3 protein: CASSEWGGYNEQFF

D gene: NA
J gene: TRBJ1-5
V gene: TRBV6-6
clone size: few
CDR3 DNA: TGTGCCAGCAGTTACTCGACGAGTCAGCCCCAGCATTTT
CDR3 protein: CASSYSTSQPQHF

D gene: NA
J gene: TRBJ2-1
V gene: TRBV6-6
clone size: NA
CDR3 DNA: TGTGCCAGCAGTTACTCGGACAGTAAGGCGTTCTTC
CDR3 protein: CASSYSDSKAFF

D gene: TRBD2
J gene: TRBJ2-1
V gene: TRBV6-7
clone size: few
CDR3 DNA: TGTGCCAGCAGTTCCTCGACTAGCGGAGACGATGGCTCCTACAATGAGCAGTTCTTC
CDR3 protein: CASSSSTSGDDGSYNEQFF

D gene: NA
J gene: TRBJ2-5
V gene: TRBV28
clone size: NA
CDR3 DNA: TGTGCCAGCAGTTGGGGAATCCAAGAGACCCAGTACTTC
CDR3 protein: CASSWGIQETQYF

D gene: NA
J gene: TRBJ1-4
V gene: TRBV2
clone size: NA
CDR3 DNA: TGTGCCAGCAGTCCCCCCGCGGCAGCGCGTAATGAAAAACTGTTTTTT
CDR3 protein: CASSPPAAARNEKLFF

D gene: NA
J gene: TRBJ1-2
V gene: TRBV7-9
clone size: NA
CDR3 DNA: TGTGCCAGCAGTTGGGACGTCGGCTATGGCTACACCTTC
CDR3 protein: CASSWDVGYGYTF

D gene: TRBD2
J gene: TRBJ2-5
V gene: TRBV5-4
clone size: NA
CDR3 DNA: TGTGCCAGCAGCTCTCCGGGACTAGCGGGAGCGGGGACCCAGTACTTC
CDR3 protein: CASSSPGLAGAGTQYF

D gene: NA
J gene: TRBJ1-2
V gene: TRBV5-6
clone size: NA
CDR3 DNA: TGTGCCAGCAGCTTGGCGGACACCAGGGGCTACACCTTC
CDR3 protein: CASSLADTRGYTF

D gene: NA
J gene: TRBJ2-5
V gene: TRBV1
clone size: NA
CDR3 DNA: TGCACCAGCAACCGGGGTCGTCAAGAGACCCAGTACTTC
CDR3 protein: CTSNRGRQETQYF

D gene: NA
J gene: TRBJ1-2
V gene: TRBV19
clone size: NA
CDR3 DNA: TGTGCCAGTAATATGGGGAGGCCGGACGGTCGTGTTGGCTACACCTTC
CDR3 protein: CASNMGRPDGRVGYTF

D gene: TRBD1
J gene: TRBJ2-7
V gene: TRBV7-9
clone size: NA
CDR3 DNA: TGTGCCAGCAGCTTGAAACCGGGACAGGGGGCTTTCGAGCAGTACTTC
CDR3 protein: CASSLKPGQGAFEQYF

D gene: TRBD1
J gene: TRBJ1-2
V gene: TRBV18
clone size: NA
CDR3 DNA: TGTGCCAGCTCACCGCAGGGGGCGAACTATGGCTACACCTTC
CDR3 protein: CASSPQGANYGYTF

D gene: NA
J gene: TRBJ2-3
V gene: TRBV6-5
clone size: NA
CDR3 DNA: TGTGCCAGCAGTCCCTCACAGGGTTGGACAGATACGCAGTATTTT
CDR3 protein: CASSPSQGWTDTQYF

D gene: TRBD2
J gene: TRBJ2-2
V gene: TRBV7-2
clone size: NA
CDR3 DNA: TGTGCCAGCAGCCCGGGACTAGTTAACACCGGGGAGCTGTTTTTT
CDR3 protein: CASSPGLVNTGELFF

D gene: TRBD1
J gene: TRBJ1-2
V gene: TRBV2
clone size: NA
CDR3 DNA: TGTGCCAGCAGTGAAAGGCGCGGCGGGCAGGGGGCGTCCGGTGGCTACACCTTC
CDR3 protein: CASSERRGGQGASGGYTF

D gene: NA
J gene: TRBJ1-1
V gene: TRBV4-2
clone size: few
CDR3 DNA: TGTGCCAGCAGCCAAGATCAGGCCACTGAAGCTTTCTTT
CDR3 protein: CASSQDQATEAFF

D gene: TRBD2
J gene: TRBJ2-3
V gene: TRBV15
clone size: NA
CDR3 DNA: TGTGCCACCAGCTCGGGTCTAGCGGAGAGCACAGATACGCAGTATTTT
CDR3 protein: CATSSGLAESTDTQYF

D gene: NA
J gene: TRBJ1-5
V gene: TRBV6-1
clone size: NA
CDR3 DNA: TGTGCCAGCAGTGAAGGAGGAGACAGGAGCAATCAGCCCCAGCATTTT
CDR3 protein: CASSEGGDRSNQPQHF

D gene: TRBD1
J gene: TRBJ1-3
V gene: TRBV7-3
clone size: NA
CDR3 DNA: TGTGCCAGCAGCCCCGACAGGGGGCCTGGAAACACCATATATTTT
CDR3 protein: CASSPDRGPGNTIYF

D gene: NA
J gene: TRBJ1-5
V gene: TRBV13
clone size: NA
CDR3 DNA: TGTGCCAGCAGCTTAGGCGGGGGAAATAGCAATCAGCCCCAGCATTTT
CDR3 protein: CASSLGGGNSNQPQHF

D gene: NA
J gene: TRBJ1-1
V gene: TRBV5-1
clone size: NA
CDR3 DNA: TGCGCCAGCAGGATTAGTACAGGCACGGTGAACACTGAAGCTTTCTTT
CDR3 protein: CASRISTGTVNTEAFF

D gene: TRBD2
J gene: TRBJ2-7
V gene: TRBV2
clone size: NA
CDR3 DNA: TGTGCCAGCAGGAGACTAGCGGAGGGGGTCTACGAGCAGTACTTC
CDR3 protein: CASRRLAEGVYEQYF

D gene: NA
J gene: TRBJ1-4
V gene: TRBV7-9
clone size: NA
CDR3 DNA: TGTGCCAGCAGCTTATTGTCAGGGAAAGGAGAAAAACTGTTTTTT
CDR3 protein: CASSLLSGKGEKLFF

D gene: NA
J gene: TRBJ2-6
V gene: TRBV7-9
clone size: NA
CDR3 DNA: TGTGCCAGCAGCTTAGAGTTGGGGGGCGCTGGGGCCAACGTCCTGACTTTC
CDR3 protein: CASSLELGGAGANVLTF

D gene: TRBD2
J gene: TRBJ2-3
V gene: TRBV10-3
clone size: NA
CDR3 DNA: TGTGCCATCAAGAGACTAGCGGGAGGCACAGATACGCAGTATTTT
CDR3 protein: CAIKRLAGGTDTQYF

D gene: NA
J gene: TRBJ1-5
V gene: TRBV9
clone size: large
CDR3 DNA: TGTGCCAGCAGCGTAGACAGCGTCAATCAGCCCCAGCATTTT
CDR3 protein: CASSVDSVNQPQHF

D gene: NA
J gene: TRBJ2-5
V gene: TRBV18
clone size: NA
CDR3 DNA: TGTGCCAGCTCACCTCTCTGGGATACAAAAGAGACCCAGTACTTC
CDR3 protein: CASSPLWDTKETQYF

D gene: TRBD1
J gene: TRBJ2-6
V gene: TRBV12-5
clone size: NA
CDR3 DNA: TGTGCTAGTGCTGGGACAGGGGGACTCTCTGGGGCCAACGTCCTGACTTTC
CDR3 protein: CASAGTGGLSGANVLTF

D gene: NA
J gene: TRBJ2-7
V gene: TRBV25-1
clone size: NA
CDR3 DNA: TGTGCCAGCAGTTCCTCGAGCTACGAGCAGTACTTC
CDR3 protein: CASSSSSYEQYF

D gene: NA
J gene: TRBJ1-1
V gene: TRBV25-1
clone size: few
CDR3 DNA: TGTGCCAGCAGTGCAAGCGGGACATTTTATGAAGCTTTCTTT
CDR3 protein: CASSASGTFYEAFF